This passage covers 9 T cell receptor beta chains from one sample sequenced in a study of post-analysis software for immune sequencing data (dated by TCRdb to 2015 to 2017). Paper-wide results and their limitations: Patients showed significantly higher frequencies than controls for about five TRBV segments, among them TRBV5-6, TRBV5-1 and TRBV20-1.

Library prep was done by PCR. Data came from an Illumina HiSeq 2500. Unique molecular identifiers were incorporated into TCR beta cDNA libraries to reduce PCR and sequencing biases. Clones were called with MiXCR by TCRdb after fastp trimmed the public reads at Q25, and only in-frame beta chains were retained. Every entry covers one CDR3 protein and lists the most common genes and DNA from its rows. The sample table lists 430,000 or so distinct CDR3 sequences, approximately 38% of them with a count of one. Roughly 8.2% of the sample lies in the top ten. No antigen has been assigned to these receptors. Sequenced input: blood. The origin of the receptors is a girl aged 2 to 9 with multiple sclerosis.

This clonotype was counted at least ten times. This chain uses TRBV27 with TRBJ2-1, with D maybe TRBD2 (7 bases). The CDR3 consists of 13 residues. Trimming stripped 6 bases from V and 3 bases from J, with 9 bases between. Germline CDR1 and CDR2: MNHEY and SMNVEV (reference sequence). CDR3 coding DNA: TGTGCCAGCAGCGGGGGGCGCTACAATGAGCAGTTCTTC. Translating it yields CASSGGRYNEQFF.

This clonotype was picked up a small number of times. This chain uses TRBV9 with TRBJ1-4, with D perhaps matching TRBD1 (6 bases). The ends were cut back, 7 bases at V and 8 bases at J, with 12 bases in the middle. Germline lookup yields CDR1 SGDLS and CDR2 YYNGEE. The CDR3 sequence is 12 residues long. This CDR3 reads CASSGDKEKLFF. CDR3 in DNA: TGTGCCAGCTCAGGGGACAAGGAAAAACTGTTTTTT.

The chain combines TRBV5-5 with TRBJ1-6; no clear D. This CDR3 has 14 residues. Trimming left V 0 bases short and J 8 bases short, with 9 bases between. Germline loops: CDR1 SGHKS, CDR2 YYEKEE (reference sequence). The CDR3 DNA sequence: TGTGCCAGCAGCTTGGGGGTGGGAGATTCACCCCTCCACTTT. Its protein is CASSLGVGDSPLHF.

The chain has TRBV5-1 and TRBJ1-4; 8 nucleotides agree with TRBD1. Trimming at V came to 0 bases and at J to 6 bases, leaving 7 bases not matched to a gene. This CDR3 is built from 16 residues. Germline-derived CDR1 and CDR2 are SGHRS and YFSETQ. CDR3 nucleotide sequence: TGCGCCAGCAGCTTGGGGACAGGGCCCGGGTATGAAAAACTGTTTTTT. It encodes CASSLGTGPGYEKLFF.

On this clonotype: It may be a read error: a sequence one base away is much more abundant. V and J are TRBV29-1 and TRBJ2-7; the match to TRBD1 covers 7 bases. CDR3 length equals 17 residues. J was trimmed by 7 bases and V by 6 bases; bases with no gene match: 24. In germline, CDR1 is SQVTM, CDR2 ANQGSEA. The CDR3 bases are TGCAGCGTCCGGGACAGCCCTTACGCGGCCAAATACAATGAGCAGTACTTC. The encoded protein is CSVRDSPYAAKYNEQYF.

The J gene is TRBJ2-3, the V gene TRBV7-2; TRBD2 matches at 7 bases. The CDR3 has 13 amino acids. Germline loops: CDR1 SGHTA, CDR2 FQGNSA. Trimming removed 5 bases from V and 2 bases from J; junction bases left unmatched: 1. In nucleotides, the CDR3 is TGTGCCAGCAGCCGGGACTACACAGATACGCAGTATTTT. Its translation: CASSRDYTDTQYF. The full variable domain, completed using reference TRBV7-2 and TRBJ2-3, is GAGVSQSPSNKVTEKGKDVELRCDPISGHTALYWYRQSLGQGLEFLIYFQGNSAPDKSGLPSDRFSAERTGGSVSTLTIQRTQQEDSAVYLCASSRDYTDTQYFGPGTRLTVL.

The rearrangement joins TRBV5-6 to TRBJ2-3; no firm D call. Trimming removed 3 bases at V and 3 bases at J, with 8 bases between. The CDR3 sequence is 13 residues long. The germline V gene encodes CDR1 SGHDT and CDR2 YYEEEE. In DNA, the CDR3 is TGTGCCAGCAGCTGGACGACTACAGATACGCAGTATTTT. Its protein product is CASSWTTTDTQYF.

This clonotype has a handful of counts. The chain is built from TRBV12-3 or TRBV12-4 and TRBJ1-1, with D unclear. The CDR3 is made up of 12 amino acids. Trimming removed 7 bases from V and 6 bases from J, with 12 bases in between. CDR3 loop: CASTVGFAEAFF. The CDR3 coding sequence is TGTGCCAGCACCGTCGGGTTCGCTGAAGCTTTCTTT.

Only a few counts were recorded for this clonotype. The J gene is TRBJ1-6, the V gene TRBV7-8, with a tentative D call TRBD1 (5 bases). Germline values: CDR1 SGHVS, CDR2 FQNEAQ. The V end was cut by 0 bases, the J end by 8 bases, with 11 bases between. The CDR3 runs 15 residues. Here the CDR3 reads CASSLAVRGDSPLHF. The CDR3 nucleotides read TGTGCCAGCAGCTTAGCGGTACGAGGGGATTCACCCCTCCACTTT.